The 6 T cell receptor beta chains listed next were all sequenced from one sample in a study of T cells in Graves' hyperthyroidism and ophthalmopathy. RNA transcripts served as the template for amplifying TCR beta CDR3 regions. The HTBI primer set served for first-round RT-PCR of the TCR CDR3. TCRdb used MiXCR to reprocess the multiplex PCR reads, holding one entry per CDR3 protein. This table holds under 40,000 distinct CDR3 sequences, around 56% found once. Sequencing was performed on blood. The receptors come from a man aged 35-49 years with Graves' ophthalmopathy.

Many counts were recorded for this clonotype. The chain is built from TRBV28 and TRBJ2-5; D ambiguous. Germline V gives CDR1 MDHEN, CDR2 SYDVKM. The CDR3 totals 13 residues. V was shortened by 2 bases and J by 2 bases, with 6 bases between the two germline ends. In nucleotides, the CDR3 is TGTGCCAGCAGTTTAGCCTCTCAAGAGACCCAGTACTTC. Protein product: CASSLASQETQYF.

At least ten counts were recorded for this clonotype. The chain couples TRBV27 to TRBJ1-1; tentative D call: TRBD1 (6 bases). Germline V CDR1 and CDR2: MNHEY, SMNVEV (reference sequence). The CDR3 contains 14 residues. The V and J ends lost 8 bases and 8 bases respectively, with 21 bases between them. The CDR3 is CASGRTVGWKEAFF. DNA for the CDR3: TGTGCCAGCGGCCGGACAGTAGGGTGGAAGGAAGCTTTCTTT.

This clonotype has at least ten counts. V usage is TRBV6-1 and J usage is TRBJ2-7; D is unclear. The V gene lost 1 base and the J gene lost 9 bases, with 13 bases spanning the gap. CDR1 and CDR2 (germline): MNHNS, SASEGT. The length of the CDR3 is 13 residues. The CDR3 DNA sequence: TGTGCCAGCAGTGAAGAACGGCAGGCGAGGCAGTACTTC. Its protein is CASSEERQARQYF.

The table lists this clonotype with many counts. The chain combines TRBV4-1 with TRBJ2-7; a weak D match, TRBD1 (6 bases). The CDR3 consists of 15 residues. Germline V gene data show CDR1 as MGHRA and CDR2 as YSYEKL. V lost 0 bases and J lost 5, with 14 bases in between. The CDR3: CASSQEGPRGHEQYF. In nucleotides, the CDR3 is TGCGCCAGCAGCCAAGAGGGACCCAGGGGCCACGAGCAGTACTTC.

This clonotype is deemed medium-sized. The rearrangement joins TRBV20-1 to TRBJ2-7; possible D gene TRBD2, 7 bases. Trimming pared 3 bases from V and 5 bases from J, leaving 11 bases between. The V gene's germline CDR1 is DFQATT and CDR2 SNEGSKA (reference sequence). The length of the CDR3 is 12 residues. The DNA for the CDR3 is TGCAGTGCTAGGAGGGGGGGGAACGAGCAGTACTTC. As protein: CSARRGGNEQYF.

The chain has TRBV7-3 and TRBJ1-2; D remains unclear. This CDR3 is built from 14 residues. Germline V gene lookup returns CDR1 SGHTA and CDR2 FQGTGA. The V gene lost 1 base and the J gene lost 6 bases, with 12 bases spanning the gap. The DNA for the CDR3 is TGTGCCAGCAGCTTAATAGGCCGCGCAGATGGCTACACCTTC. Its protein product is CASSLIGRADGYTF.